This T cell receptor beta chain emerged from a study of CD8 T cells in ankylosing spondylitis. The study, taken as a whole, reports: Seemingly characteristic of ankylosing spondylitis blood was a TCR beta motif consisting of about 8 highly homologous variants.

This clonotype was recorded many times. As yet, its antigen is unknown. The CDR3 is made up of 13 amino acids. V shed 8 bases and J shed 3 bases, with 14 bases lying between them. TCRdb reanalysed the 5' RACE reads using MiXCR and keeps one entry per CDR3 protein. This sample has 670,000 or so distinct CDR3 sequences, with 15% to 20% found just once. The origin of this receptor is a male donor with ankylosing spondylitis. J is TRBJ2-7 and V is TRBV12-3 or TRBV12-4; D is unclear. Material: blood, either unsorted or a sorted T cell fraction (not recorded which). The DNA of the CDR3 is TGTGCCAGCCGCCAAGTTGGGCGCTACGAGCAGTACTTC. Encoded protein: CASRQVGRYEQYF.